Each of the 30 T cell receptor beta chains below was sequenced from the same sample in a study of T cell responses to AZD1222 COVID-19 vaccine. Measured with immunoSEQ multiplex PCR; TCRdb has only the in-frame clones, and not every one. This sample has 86,000 or so clones, with over 85% found just once. The sample consisted of peripheral blood, taken on day 0 of AZD1222 vaccination. The source is an adult in good health.

The rearrangement links TRBV29-1 to TRBJ1-1; TRBD1 might be the D (5 bases). V lost 7 bases and J lost 3, with 9 bases in between. Germline loops: CDR1 SQVTM, CDR2 ANQGSEA. The CDR3 covers 11 residues. CDR3 nucleotide sequence: TGCAGCGGAGGACATGACACTGAAGCTTTCTTT. Its protein product is CSGGHDTEAFF.

To note about this clone: One end of the junction is discordant with germline, which a read error may explain. This sequence joins TRBV7-7 and TRBJ2-5; 12 bases are a match to TRBD2. The CDR3 sequence is 15 residues long. Per germline, CDR1 SSHAT and CDR2 FNYEAQ (reference sequence). CDR3 in DNA: TGTGCTAGCAGCTTAGGACTAGCGGGGCTGGAGACCCAGTACTTC. Amino acid sequence: CASSLGLAGLETQYF.

The rearrangement joins TRBV7-9 to TRBJ1-2, with TRBD1 matching over 7 bases. This CDR3 spans 15 amino acids. Germline CDR1 and CDR2: SEHNR and FQNEAQ (reference sequence). Trimming took 4 bases from V and 4 from J; bases not matched to a gene: 9. CDR3 protein: CASSSNRDRVYGYTF. As DNA, the CDR3 is TGTGCCAGCAGCTCCAACCGGGACAGAGTCTATGGCTACACCTTC.

This chain uses TRBV3-1 (or the pseudogene TRBV3-2) with TRBJ2-7, with D perhaps TRBD2 (6 bases). V lost 4 bases and J lost 6, with 22 bases in between. The CDR3 runs to 16 residues. Germline assignment: CDR1 LGHDT and CDR2 YNNKEL (reference sequence). The CDR3 spells CASSPQGAGTRVEQYF. The CDR3 DNA reads as TGTGCCAGCAGCCCTCAAGGCGCCGGGACTCGCGTCGAGCAGTACTTC.

In DNA, the CDR3 is TGTGCCACCAGCATCGGTCTTGTTCGTGAAGCTTTCTTT. It codes for CATSIGLVREAFF. This chain joins TRBV15 and TRBJ1-1; unclear D gene. Trimming left V 4 bases short and J 7 bases short, with 13 bases between. CDR3 length: 13 amino acids. CDR1 and CDR2 (germline): LNHNV, YYDKDF (reference sequence).

V and J are TRBV3-1 (or the pseudogene TRBV3-2) and TRBJ2-1, with 13 bases lining up with TRBD2. This CDR3 contains 16 residues. V lost 4 bases to trimming and J lost 8 bases; unmatched junction nucleotides: 8. Germline V lookup: CDR1 LGHDT, CDR2 YNNKEL (reference sequence). For the CDR3, the DNA is TGTGCCAGCAGCCCCACTCGGACTAGCGGGAGCTATGAGCAGTTCTTC. As protein: CASSPTRTSGSYEQFF.

The rearrangement joins TRBV7-9 to TRBJ2-1; D unresolved. Trimming shortened V by 1 base and J by 8 bases, and 6 bases separated the two germline ends. The CDR3 has 12 amino acids. Germline loops: CDR1 SEHNR, CDR2 FQNEAQ (reference sequence). Here the CDR3 DNA reads TGTGCCAGCAGCTTAGATGGAGATGAGCAGTTCTTC. Translating gives CASSLDGDEQFF.

The chain has TRBV28 and TRBJ1-6, with 9 nucleotides matching TRBD1. The CDR3 is 15 residues long. Trimming took 3 bases from V and 7 from J; bases not matched to a gene: 4. The germline CDR1 and CDR2 sequences are MDHEN and SYDVKM. This CDR3 is CASSFRDRENSPLHF. The CDR3 region has the DNA TGTGCCAGCAGTTTCCGGGACAGGGAAAATTCACCCCTCCACTTT.

This chain uses TRBV19 with TRBJ2-7; D gene unclear. Trimming cost V 3 bases and J 3 bases, with 15 bases left between them. The CDR3 spans 15 residues. Germline assignment: CDR1 LNHDA and CDR2 SQIVND (reference sequence). The CDR3 nucleotides are TGTGCCAGTAGTATCGGGCTCAAAGGCTACTACGAGCAGTACTTC. Protein: CASSIGLKGYYEQYF.

The chain uses TRBV6-1 and TRBJ1-5, with D unclear. The CDR3 runs to 14 residues. The germline V gene encodes CDR1 MNHNS and CDR2 SASEGT. V was shortened by 3 bases and J by 4 bases, with 10 bases between the two germline ends. The CDR3 spells CASSELGQNQPQHF. Here the CDR3 DNA reads TGTGCCAGCAGTGAGTTGGGCCAGAATCAGCCCCAGCATTTT.

V and J are TRBV19 and TRBJ2-3; TRBD1 aligns across 8 bases. The V segment lost 4 bases and the J segment 0 bases; nucleotides outside the gene matches: 6. This CDR3 is 16 amino acids long. Per germline, CDR1 LNHDA and CDR2 SQIVND (reference sequence). The DNA of the CDR3 is TGTGCCAGTAGTAGAGGGACAGGATCTAGCACAGATACGCAGTATTTT. Translated: CASSRGTGSSTDTQYF.

This rearrangement joins TRBV6-5 to TRBJ2-1; 11 bases fit TRBD2. J gave up 2 bases and V 6 bases, and 3 bases lay outside the gene matches. Germline loops: CDR1 MNHEY, CDR2 SVGAGI. The CDR3 totals 15 residues. CDR3 sequence: CASSLAGGPYNEQFF. The CDR3 bases are TGTGCCAGCAGCTTAGCGGGAGGGCCCTACAATGAGCAGTTCTTC.

The chain couples TRBV7-2 to TRBJ2-3; D might be TRBD2 (6 bases). Per germline, CDR1 SGHTA and CDR2 FQGNSA. Trimming stripped 4 bases from V and 5 bases from J, with 19 bases between. The CDR3 spans 16 residues. CDR3 bases: TGTGCCAGCAGCTCCCTTGGGGGACTCCGGGGAGATACGCAGTATTTT. This gives the protein CASSSLGGLRGDTQYF. The full variable domain, rest sourced from reference TRBV7-2 and TRBJ2-3, is GAGVSQSPSNKVTEKGKDVELRCDPISGHTALYWYRQSLGQGLEFLIYFQGNSAPDKSGLPSDRFSAERTGGSVSTLTIQRTQQEDSAVYLCASSSLGGLRGDTQYFGPGTRLTVL.

This chain links TRBV11-2 with TRBJ2-1; TRBD2 agrees at 10 bases. The CDR3 has 17 residues. Germline V gives CDR1 SGHAT, CDR2 FQNNGV. V was clipped by 0 bases and J by 3 bases; unmatched bases: 5. The CDR3 sequence: CASSLDPASGSYNEQFF. The CDR3 bases are TGTGCCAGCAGCTTAGATCCGGCTAGCGGGAGCTACAATGAGCAGTTCTTC.

The chain is built from TRBV28 and TRBJ2-1; 10 nucleotides line up with TRBD2. The CDR3 runs 13 residues. J gave up 6 bases and V 7 bases, and 3 bases lay outside the gene matches. Germline CDR1 and CDR2: MDHEN and SYDVKM. The CDR3, as DNA: TGTGCCAGCAACATAGCGGGAGGCAATGAGCAGTTCTTC. Protein: CASNIAGGNEQFF.

The chain joins TRBV5-1 to TRBJ1-1; unclear D gene. The germline gives CDR1 SGHRS, CDR2 YFSETQ. The ends were cut back, 4 bases at V and 4 bases at J, with 14 bases in the middle. This CDR3 comprises 14 residues. The CDR3 DNA reads as TGCGCCAGCAGCGCCGGGGTACCCAGCACTGAAGCTTTCTTT. This sequence encodes CASSAGVPSTEAFF.

The rearrangement links TRBV25-1 to TRBJ2-3; D assignment may be TRBD1 or TRBD2 (6 bases each). Germline CDR1 MGHDK, CDR2 SYGVNS. Between the trimmed V and J ends, which lost 4 bases and 4 bases, there was a span of 15 bases. The CDR3 length is 15 residues. DNA for the CDR3: TGTGCCAGCAGTGCCGACAGAGGGGGGCCAGATACGCAGTATTTT. This codes for CASSADRGGPDTQYF.

This chain connects TRBV6-2 or TRBV6-3 to TRBJ1-5; TRBD1 matches at 7 bases. V lost 0 bases and J lost 1; bases outside the gene matches: 9. The CDR3 has 18 amino acids. Per the germline V gene, CDR1 is MNHEY and CDR2 is SVGEGT. In DNA form, the CDR3 reads TGTGCCAGCAGTTACTCGGTTACAGGGGCCGTAAGCAATCAGCCCCAGCATTTT. It translates to CASSYSVTGAVSNQPQHF.

This clone is a singleton in its sample. The CDR3 DNA is TGTGCCAGCAGCAAAGTCTCCGTGGATCCGAACACCGGGGAGCTGTTTTTT. Translating it yields CASSKVSVDPNTGELFF. The chain couples TRBV21-1 to TRBJ2-2. TRBV21-1 is annotated as a pseudogene. CDR3 length: 17 amino acids.

The genes are TRBV27 and TRBJ1-1, with 8 bases lining up with TRBD1. There are 12 residues in the CDR3. The V gene's germline CDR1 is MNHEY and CDR2 SMNVEV (reference sequence). Trimming removed 6 bases from V and 12 bases from J; junction bases left unmatched: 9. CDR3 region: CASRDRDLGSFF. DNA of the CDR3: TGTGCCAGCAGGGACAGGGATCTTGGATCTTTCTTT.

The CDR3: CASSLRPGDVNYGYTF. CDR3 nucleotide sequence: TGTGCCAGCAGCTTAAGGCCTGGAGATGTTAACTATGGCTACACCTTC. The rearrangement links TRBV11-2 to TRBJ1-2, with D unclear. This CDR3 is built from 16 residues. The V end lost 2 bases, the J end lost 1 base, and 14 bases lay between the germline ends. CDR1 is SGHAT and CDR2 is FQNNGV in the germline V gene.

The V call is TRBV3-1 (or the pseudogene TRBV3-2), the J call TRBJ1-3; 7 bases map to TRBD1. The CDR3 consists of 15 residues. V was clipped by 5 bases and J by 0 bases; unmatched bases: 4. The germline V gene encodes CDR1 LGHDT and CDR2 YNNKEL (reference sequence). Here the CDR3 DNA reads TGTGCCAGCAGCAAACAGGGGTACTCTGGAAACACCATATATTTT. Translating gives CASSKQGYSGNTIYF.

J is TRBJ2-4 and V is TRBV5-8; 9 bases align to TRBD1. This CDR3 comprises 15 residues. V was pared by 2 bases and J by 5 bases, with 5 bases of the junction left unmatched. Germline V lookup: CDR1 SGHTS, CDR2 YDEGEE. Here the CDR3 reads CASSFMGQGQNIQYF. The CDR3 DNA follows: TGTGCCAGCAGCTTTATGGGACAGGGACAAAACATTCAGTACTTC.

The chain is built from TRBV5-1 and TRBJ1-2; 10 positions agree with TRBD1. The germline gives CDR1 SGHRS, CDR2 YFSETQ. The trim removed 0 bases at V and 3 bases at J, leaving 2 bases unmatched. CDR3 length: 15 residues. CDR3 protein: CASSLEGTGDYGYTF. As DNA, the CDR3 is TGCGCCAGCAGCTTGGAAGGGACAGGGGACTATGGCTACACCTTC.

The V call is TRBV29-1, the J call TRBJ1-4; D gene unclear. From germline, CDR1 is SQVTM and CDR2 ANQGSEA. The germline V and J ends were trimmed by 4 bases and 5 bases, with 5 bases remaining between them. This CDR3 spans 11 amino acids. The CDR3 DNA is TGCAGCGTTGCGGTGAATGAAAAACTGTTTTTT. As protein: CSVAVNEKLFF.

The CDR3 DNA reads TGTGCCAGCAGCTTAGCTCTTGAAAAACTGTTTTTT. The encoded protein is CASSLALEKLFF. The chain employs TRBV7-9 and TRBJ1-4; D unresolved. The V gene's germline CDR1 is SEHNR and CDR2 FQNEAQ (reference sequence). Trimming removed 0 bases from V and 7 bases from J, with 3 bases in between. This CDR3 spans 12 amino acids.

V and J are TRBV30 and TRBJ2-3, with 8 nucleotides matching TRBD1. J was trimmed by 2 bases and V by 1 base; bases with no gene match: 5. Germline V gene data show CDR1 as GTSNPN and CDR2 as SVGIG (reference sequence). This CDR3 region has 15 residues. The CDR3 region has the DNA TGTGCCTGGAGTGGGCGGACAGGGACCACAGATACGCAGTATTTT. The encoded protein is CAWSGRTGTTDTQYF.

The chain uses TRBV9 and TRBJ1-1; D is unresolved. V was cut by 0 bases and J by 0 bases, with 9 bases left in between. Per the germline V gene, CDR1 is SGDLS and CDR2 is YYNGEE. The CDR3 has 15 residues. CDR3 sequence: CASSVAEQMNTEAFF. The CDR3 DNA follows: TGTGCCAGCAGCGTAGCTGAACAGATGAACACTGAAGCTTTCTTT.

The rearrangement links TRBV5-4 to TRBJ1-6, with 10 nucleotides matching TRBD1. The V gene's germline CDR1 is SGHNT and CDR2 YYREEE (reference sequence). V lost 4 bases and J lost 7; bases outside the gene matches: 14. This CDR3 contains 18 residues. The CDR3 sequence: CASSTALGQGRGNSPLHF. The CDR3 DNA reads TGTGCCAGCAGCACGGCCTTGGGACAGGGGAGGGGAAATTCACCCCTCCACTTT.

This clone was seen more than once but under ten times. The chain couples TRBV15 to TRBJ2-1, with 10 bases matching TRBD2. The CDR3 covers 15 residues. Germline V gene sequence: CDR1 LNHNV, CDR2 YYDKDF (reference sequence). V shed 1 base, J shed 5 bases, and the junction held 2 bases outside the gene matches. The CDR3 sequence: CATSRASGSHNEQFF. CDR3 bases: TGTGCCACCAGCAGAGCTAGCGGGAGTCACAATGAGCAGTTCTTC.